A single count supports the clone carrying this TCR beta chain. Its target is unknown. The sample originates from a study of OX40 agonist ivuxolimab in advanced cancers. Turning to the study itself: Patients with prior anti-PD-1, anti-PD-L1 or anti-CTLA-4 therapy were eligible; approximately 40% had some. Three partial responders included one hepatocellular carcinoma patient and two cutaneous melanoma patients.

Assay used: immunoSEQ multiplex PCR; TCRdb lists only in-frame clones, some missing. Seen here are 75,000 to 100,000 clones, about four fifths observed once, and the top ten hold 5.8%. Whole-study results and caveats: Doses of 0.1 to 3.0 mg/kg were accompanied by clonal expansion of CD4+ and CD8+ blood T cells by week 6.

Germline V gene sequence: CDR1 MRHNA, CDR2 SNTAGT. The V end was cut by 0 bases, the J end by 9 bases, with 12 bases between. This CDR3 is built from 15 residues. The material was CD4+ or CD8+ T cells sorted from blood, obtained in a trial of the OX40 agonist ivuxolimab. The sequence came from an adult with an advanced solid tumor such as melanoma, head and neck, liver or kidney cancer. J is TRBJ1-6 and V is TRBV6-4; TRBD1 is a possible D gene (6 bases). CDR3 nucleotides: TGTGCCAGCAGTGACTCGGGCCAGGGGATTTCACCCCTCCACTTT. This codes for CASSDSGQGISPLHF.